The table lists the clone carrying this T cell receptor beta chain with many counts. Germline assignment: CDR1 DFQATT and CDR2 SNEGSKA (reference sequence). Trimming stripped 6 bases from V and 3 bases from J, with 16 bases between. This CDR3 has 14 amino acids. This entry comes from a study of T-cell reconstitution after alpha-beta-depleted transplantation in children. Unique molecular identifiers were incorporated when the TCRbeta library was constructed. TCRdb fed the PCR reads into MiXCR, producing one record per CDR3 protein. This table has approximately 200,000 distinct CDR3 sequences, 14% to 15% appearing once.

The chain combines TRBV20-1 with TRBJ2-3, with D maybe TRBD1 (6 bases). The source is a human donor who donated a stem cell graft to a child with acute lymphoblastic leukemia. Here the sequenced sample was PBMCs from the stem cell graft donor, taken from the stem cell graft. Here the CDR3 DNA reads TGCAGTGCCCACCAGGGGACCGGGACAGATACGCAGTATTTT. Translation: CSAHQGTGTDTQYF.